Presented here are 28 T cell receptor beta chains from one specimen sequenced in a study of siplizumab effects on memory and regulatory T cells. The assay was immunoSEQ multiplex PCR, and TCRdb's table has in-frame clones only and misses some. This sample has approximately 20,000 clones, with about 40% found just once. Over a period of over five days at 37 degrees C, the mixed lymphocyte reaction cells were cocultured. Their antigens are not known. Material for sequencing was CFSE-low (dividing) CD4+ T cells sorted from an allogeneic mixed lymphocyte reaction. The receptor source for this set is a human donor in good health; the cells came from an allogeneic mixed lymphocyte reaction. Some clones in this sample may be carry-over from other donors' samples.

V gene TRBV18 combines with J gene TRBJ1-1; D perhaps matches TRBD1 (6 bases). The CDR3 consists of 16 residues. Germline CDR1 KGHSH, CDR2 LQKENI. The germline V and J ends were trimmed by 6 bases and 1 base, with 18 bases remaining between them. The chain's CDR3 is CASSELSGGKNTEAFF. The CDR3, as DNA: TGTGCCAGCTCCGAGTTATCGGGGGGCAAGAACACTGAAGCTTTCTTT.

This clone was found a few times. This chain uses TRBV6-1 with TRBJ1-2, with TRBD1 identical over 9 bases. Germline-derived CDR1 and CDR2 are MNHNS and SASEGT. J was trimmed by 4 bases and V by 4 bases; bases with no gene match: 10. The CDR3 runs to 16 residues. CDR3 DNA sequence: TGTGCCAGCAGTGGGGCGGGGACAGGGCTCTCCTATGGCTACACCTTC. Translated: CASSGAGTGLSYGYTF.

Of note for this clone: Germline is not matched at one junction end, which may reflect a read error. The V gene is TRBV6-6, the J gene TRBJ2-7; D not resolved. This CDR3 region has 13 residues. Germline V gives CDR1 MNHNY, CDR2 SVGAGI (reference sequence). CDR3 sequence: CASSYLAGYEQYF. CDR3 DNA: TGTGCCAGCAGCTACTTAGCAGGCTACGAGCAGTACTTC.

Judged by abundance, this clone is medium-sized. The V gene is TRBV5-1, the J gene TRBJ1-6, with D possibly matching TRBD1 (5 bases). The CDR3 sequence is 16 residues long. CDR1 and CDR2 from the germline V gene are SGHRS and YFSETQ. Trimming took off 0 bases at V and 4 bases at J, with 11 bases between the two ends. CDR3 DNA: TGCGCCAGCAGCTTGGTGCCAGGGCTTTATAATTCACCCCTCCACTTT. Translating gives CASSLVPGLYNSPLHF.

There are a few counts of this clone. The J gene is TRBJ2-5, the V gene TRBV18; unclear D gene. Looked up from germline, CDR1 is KGHSH and CDR2 is LQKENI. This CDR3 spans 14 amino acids. Trimming took off 3 bases at V and 4 bases at J, with 12 bases between the two ends. The CDR3 sequence is CASSPRLPRETQYF. CDR3 DNA: TGTGCCAGCTCACCGAGGTTACCCCGAGAGACCCAGTACTTC. The variable domain in full, completed from reference TRBV18 and TRBJ2-5, reads NAGVMQNPRHLVRRRGQEARLRCSPMKGHSHVYWYRQLPEEGLKFMVYLQKENIIDESGMPKERFSAEFPKEGPSILRIQQVVRGDSAAYFCASSPRLPRETQYFGPGTRLLVL.

The chain uses TRBV5-1 and TRBJ2-7; 8 bases agree with TRBD1. The CDR3 spans 14 residues. Looked up from germline, CDR1 is SGHRS and CDR2 is YFSETQ. Losses at the gene ends were 4 bases for V and 3 bases for J; bases not matched to a gene: 6. CDR3 region: CASSGQGARYEQYF. The CDR3 nucleotides are TGCGCCAGCAGCGGGCAGGGGGCCCGCTACGAGCAGTACTTC.

The V call is TRBV10-3, the J call TRBJ1-1; 9 bases map to TRBD1. Per the germline V gene, CDR1 is ENHRY and CDR2 is SYGVKD. CDR3 size: 13 residues. V lost 7 bases, J lost 4 bases, and 4 bases stayed unmatched. The CDR3 DNA is TGTGCCATCACCAGACAGGGGGGCACTGAAGCTTTCTTT. Encoded protein: CAITRQGGTEAFF.

The genes are TRBV2 and TRBJ2-3; D gene ambiguous. V lost 6 bases to trimming and J lost 6 bases, with 16 bases between them. This CDR3 is built from 14 residues. CDR1 and CDR2 from the germline V gene are SNHLY and FYNNEI. CDR3 sequence (DNA): TGTGCCAGCAGCGTGAGGATGGCGGCGGATACGCAGTATTTT. As protein: CASSVRMAADTQYF.

In this sample, this clone turned up a few times. V usage is TRBV7-8 and J usage is TRBJ1-6, with 9 positions matching TRBD1. Germline CDR1 SGHVS, CDR2 FQNEAQ. CDR3 length: 16 residues. The V and J ends lost 2 bases and 9 bases, in that order; junction bases with no gene match: 8. The CDR3 DNA reads TGTGCCAGCAGCTTAAGATACGACAGGGGGGCTTCACCCCTCCACTTT. It translates to CASSLRYDRGASPLHF.

The CDR3 protein is CASSLIPGSNQPQHF. The CDR3 nucleotides read TGCGCCAGCAGCTTGATTCCGGGGAGCAATCAGCCCCAGCATTTT. The gene calls are TRBV5-1 and TRBJ1-5, with D uncertain. Germline CDR1 is SGHRS and CDR2 is YFSETQ. This CDR3 has 15 amino acids. The V end was cut by 1 base, the J end by 1 base, with 9 bases between. The complete variable domain, with remaining parts taken from reference TRBV5-1 and TRBJ1-5, reads KAGVTQTPRYLIKTRGQQVTLSCSPISGHRSVSWYQQTPGQGLQFLFEYFSETQRNKGNFPGRFSGRQFSNSRSEMNVSTLELGDSALYLCASSLIPGSNQPQHFGDGTRLSIL.

This clone was observed once. The rearrangement links TRBV6-1 to TRBJ2-7; 7 bases line up with TRBD2. The CDR3 runs 15 residues. CDR1 and CDR2 from the germline V gene are MNHNS and SASEGT. V lost 5 bases and J lost 2; bases outside the gene matches: 9. The chain's CDR3 is CASSSWAGEPYEQYF. The CDR3 coding sequence is TGTGCCAGCAGTAGTTGGGCGGGGGAACCCTACGAGCAGTACTTC.

This clone is medium-sized (0.01 to 0.1%) in the sample. The V call is TRBV11-1, the J call TRBJ2-7; D unclear. V gave up 3 bases and J gave up 4 bases, with 7 bases separating them. The CDR3 has 12 amino acids. Germline-derived CDR1 and CDR2 are SGHAT and FQDESV (reference sequence). The CDR3 is CASSFSGYEQYF. The CDR3 nucleotides are TGTGCCAGCAGCTTTTCCGGATACGAGCAGTACTTC.

The CDR3 protein is CASSGWRQGGDEQFF. The CDR3, as DNA: TGTGCCAGCAGCGGTTGGCGACAGGGGGGCGATGAGCAGTTCTTC. This rearrangement joins TRBV11-3 to TRBJ2-1, with 9 bases lining up with TRBD1. Germline trimming cut 5 bases from V and 8 bases from J; bases unmatched to any gene: 10. CDR1 is SGHNT, CDR2 YENEEA, per germline. CDR3 size: 15 residues.

The V and J genes are TRBV6-5 and TRBJ2-2; D is ambiguous. CDR1 is MNHEY, CDR2 SVGAGI, per germline. CDR3 length equals 15 residues. Trimming cost V 6 bases and J 1 base, with 12 bases left between them. The CDR3 region is CASSLGRKNTGELFF. CDR3 in DNA: TGTGCCAGCAGCCTAGGACGTAAGAACACCGGGGAGCTGTTTTTT.

The chain is built from TRBV2 and TRBJ2-5, with TRBD2 matching 8 bases. The J call is uncertain, as TRBJ2-7 better fits the DNA end. The CDR3 runs to 15 residues. CDR1 SNHLY and CDR2 FYNNEI come from the germline V gene. The CDR3: CASSEQRAGGNEQYF. The CDR3 DNA reads TGTGCCAGCAGTGAGCAGCGGGCGGGAGGTAACGAGCAGTACTTC.

This clone was counted only a few times. The chain joins TRBV9 to TRBJ2-3; D remains unclear. The CDR3 contains 15 residues. Germline V CDR1 and CDR2: SGDLS, YYNGEE. The V gene lost 3 bases and the J gene lost 0 bases, with 11 bases spanning the gap. Here the CDR3 reads CASSALQRSTDTQYF. The CDR3 nucleotides are TGTGCCAGCAGCGCTTTACAGAGGAGCACAGATACGCAGTATTTT.

This clone was recorded a few times. The chain employs TRBV19 and TRBJ2-7, with TRBD2 as a possible D gene (6 bases). Trimming stripped 3 bases from V and 4 bases from J, with 13 bases between. This CDR3 region has 14 residues. Germline-derived CDR1 and CDR2 are LNHDA and SQIVND (reference sequence). This CDR3 reads CASSIGLARYEQYF. In DNA, the CDR3 is TGTGCCAGTAGTATTGGCCTAGCGAGATACGAGCAGTACTTC. Combining the CDR3 with reference TRBV19 and TRBJ2-7 gives the whole variable domain DGGITQSPKYLFRKEGQNVTLSCEQNLNHDAMYWYRQDPGQGLRLIYYSQIVNDFQKGDIAEGYSVSREKKESFPLTVTSAQKNPTAFYLCASSIGLARYEQYFGPGTRLTVT.

V usage is TRBV19 and J usage is TRBJ1-1; no clear D gene. Germline values: CDR1 LNHDA, CDR2 SQIVND (reference sequence). CDR3 length equals 16 residues. The germline V and J ends were trimmed by 1 base and 3 bases, with 15 bases remaining between them. In DNA, the CDR3 is TGTGCCAGTAGTATAGCCCTATTGGGGTCATACACTGAAGCTTTCTTT. Its translation: CASSIALLGSYTEAFF. Full variable domain (remainder filled in from reference TRBV19 and TRBJ1-1): DGGITQSPKYLFRKEGQNVTLSCEQNLNHDAMYWYRQDPGQGLRLIYYSQIVNDFQKGDIAEGYSVSREKKESFPLTVTSAQKNPTAFYLCASSIALLGSYTEAFFGQGTRLTVV.

This clone was found a few times. The chain carries TRBV27 and TRBJ1-4, with 7 bases identical to TRBD1. Germline CDR1 reads MNHEY; CDR2 reads SMNVEV (reference sequence). The CDR3 is 14 residues long. Trimming at V came to 1 base and at J to 8 bases, leaving 4 bases not matched to a gene. The CDR3 here is CASSLFEGAEKLFF. CDR3 nucleotides: TGTGCCAGCAGTTTATTTGAGGGGGCAGAAAAACTGTTTTTT.

This clone has at least ten counts. The chain joins TRBV7-2 to TRBJ1-2; possibly TRBD1 for D (5 bases). Between the trimmed V and J ends, which lost 1 base and 3 bases, there was a span of 9 bases. Germline V gene data show CDR1 as SGHTA and CDR2 as FQGNSA. This CDR3 is built from 14 residues. The CDR3 sequence is CASSLVRGDYGYTF. The CDR3 DNA reads TGTGCCAGCAGCTTAGTGCGGGGGGACTATGGCTACACCTTC.

V usage is TRBV7-2 and J usage is TRBJ2-7; tentatively, D is TRBD1 or TRBD2 (5 bases each). This CDR3 is built from 15 residues. Looked up from germline, CDR1 is SGHTA and CDR2 is FQGNSA. V lost 4 bases to trimming and J lost 5 bases, with 18 bases between them. The CDR3 DNA sequence: TGTGCCAGCAGCTCCCCGGGGCGCCCGTGGCACGAGCAGTACTTC. Translating gives CASSSPGRPWHEQYF.

V gene TRBV2 combines with J gene TRBJ2-5, with 7 bases aligning to TRBD2. V was pared by 8 bases and J by 7 bases, with 16 bases of the junction left unmatched. In germline, CDR1 is SNHLY, CDR2 FYNNEI. The CDR3 has 15 residues. The CDR3 DNA sequence: TGTGCCAGCGGCTGGGGGGGAGGACTATTGGGGACCCAGTACTTC. It encodes CASGWGGGLLGTQYF.

This clone was detected only a few times. The chain is built from TRBV7-9 and TRBJ1-1; unclear D gene. Germline CDR1 is SEHNR and CDR2 is FQNEAQ (reference sequence). This CDR3 contains 13 residues. The V and J ends lost 10 bases and 0 bases respectively, with 12 bases between them. In DNA form, the CDR3 reads TGTGCCATCGATTGGAGTGTGAACACTGAAGCTTTCTTT. Translating it yields CAIDWSVNTEAFF.

This clone was picked up a small number of times. The chain employs TRBV5-1 and TRBJ2-1; D is possibly TRBD1 (5 bases). Germline V gene data show CDR1 as SGHRS and CDR2 as YFSETQ. Trimming left V 0 bases short and J 8 bases short, with 15 bases between. This CDR3 spans 15 amino acids. CDR3 nucleotide sequence: TGCGCCAGCAGCTTGGACTTAGGGGAAAGCGATGAGCAGTTCTTC. Translation: CASSLDLGESDEQFF.

This chain connects TRBV11-3 to TRBJ2-3; 10 nucleotides align to TRBD2. This CDR3 is 15 amino acids long. The junction had 4 bases not matched to a gene; V was cut back by 3 bases and J by 4 bases. Germline assignment: CDR1 SGHNT and CDR2 YENEEA. For the CDR3, the DNA is TGTGCCAGCAGCTTTAGCGGGGGGACCTCAGATACGCAGTATTTT. It encodes CASSFSGGTSDTQYF.

Only a few counts were recorded for this clone. The chain has TRBV6-5 and TRBJ1-2; perhaps TRBD1 as D (5 bases). Trimming pared 7 bases from V and 1 base from J, leaving 13 bases between. Germline lookup yields CDR1 MNHEY and CDR2 SVGAGI. This CDR3 is 14 amino acids long. The CDR3 nucleotides are TGTGCCAGCACCCAGGGTCAGGGTAACTATGGCTACACCTTC. It specifies CASTQGQGNYGYTF.

The chain is built from TRBV5-4 and TRBJ1-1; no firm D call. This CDR3 spans 13 amino acids. Between the trimmed V and J ends, which lost 4 bases and 3 bases, there was a span of 10 bases. CDR1 and CDR2 (germline): SGHNT, YYREEE (reference sequence). CDR3 sequence (DNA): TGTGCCAGCAGCAAGGACGGATACACTGAAGCTTTCTTT. Amino acid sequence: CASSKDGYTEAFF.

The chain joins TRBV11-2 to TRBJ2-7, with D perhaps assigned TRBD1 or TRBD2 (5 bases each). Germline lookup yields CDR1 SGHAT and CDR2 FQNNGV. This CDR3 is built from 14 residues. With 3 bases removed from V and 2 bases from J, the gap between germline ends came to 11 bases. The CDR3 loop reads CASSFGGSTYEQYF. The CDR3, as DNA: TGTGCCAGCAGCTTTGGGGGATCTACCTACGAGCAGTACTTC. Full variable domain (rest looked up from reference TRBV11-2 and TRBJ2-7): EAGVAQSPRYKIIEKRQSVAFWCNPISGHATLYWYQQILGQGPKLLIQFQNNGVVDDSQLPKDRFSAERLKGVDSTLKIQPAKLEDSAVYLCASSFGGSTYEQYFGPGTRLTVT.